This TCR beta chain appears in the sequencing data of a study of vaccination and CD4 T cells after COVID-19. Regarding treatment: roughly 10-day PBMC culture with coronavirus spike peptide pools or control peptides (ViraFEST assay). Oncomine TCR Beta short-read sequencing was applied to DNA from cultured CD4+ T cells. TCRdb reprocessed the PCR reads with MiXCR, giving one entry per CDR3 protein. Of more than 9,500 distinct CDR3 sequences listed, around 45% are singletons. Of note for this clonotype: Antigen: not known.

With 4 bases removed from V and 3 bases from J, the gap between germline ends came to 10 bases. This CDR3 has 14 residues. This TCR was recovered from a human donor with COVID-19. The sample was cultured CD4+ T cells from blood, taken after SARS-CoV-2 vaccination. The chain employs TRBV12-3 or TRBV12-4 and TRBJ1-5; a weak D match, TRBD1 (5 bases). The CDR3 region is CASSWGVYNQPQHF. As DNA, the CDR3 is TGTGCCAGCAGTTGGGGGGTATACAATCAGCCCCAGCATTTT.